The 5 T cell receptor beta chains below were found in one sample sequenced in a study of T-cell memory formation after mild COVID-19. TCRdb fed the 5' RACE reads into MiXCR, producing one record per CDR3 protein. The top ten hold 21% of the sample, which has under 450,000 distinct CDR3 sequences, 20% to 25% seen once. The sample was PBMCs or a T cell subset sorted from them (not recorded which). These receptors were collected from a man aged 18-30 years who had mild COVID-19 (a few samples of this study predate the infection). Cell type and time point are not known.

The chain combines TRBV4-1 with TRBJ1-1; a possible D gene is TRBD1 (6 bases). Germline CDR1 and CDR2: MGHRA and YSYEKL. The V end was cut by 0 bases, the J end by 5 bases, with 22 bases between. The CDR3 runs to 18 residues. The CDR3 sequence is CASSQDRAGGHRRTEAFF. The DNA for the CDR3 is TGCGCCAGCAGCCAAGACAGGGCGGGGGGACACCGGAGGACTGAAGCTTTCTTT.

This clonotype occurred a few times. J is TRBJ2-5 and V is TRBV27; 7 bases align to TRBD1. CDR3 size: 14 residues. V lost 6 bases, J lost 2 bases, and 6 bases stayed unmatched. Germline V gene lookup returns CDR1 MNHEY and CDR2 SMNVEV (reference sequence). The CDR3: CASSFDRDQETQYF. CDR3 nucleotide sequence: TGTGCCAGCAGCTTTGACAGGGATCAAGAGACCCAGTACTTC.

With regard to this clonotype: A junction end diverges from the germline sequence, so it may reflect a read error. The rearrangement links TRBV29-1 to TRBJ1-1; unclear D gene. CDR1 and CDR2 (germline): SQVTM, ANQGSEA. This CDR3 contains 15 residues. The CDR3 nucleotides are TGCAGCGTTGCAGAGCATAAGGCCGCGAACACTGAAGCTTACTTT. Protein: CSVAEHKAANTEAYF.

The chain employs TRBV6-5 and TRBJ1-2; TRBD1 is a possible D gene (5 bases). Germline V gene data show CDR1 as MNHEY and CDR2 as SVGAGI. This CDR3 spans 15 amino acids. Trimming left V 5 bases short and J 2 bases short, with 15 bases between. The CDR3 DNA reads TGTGCCAGCAGTCGGGGACTGCCCACCAACTATGGCTACACCTTC. Its translation is CASSRGLPTNYGYTF.

The chain is built from TRBV7-2 and TRBJ1-2; a weak D match, TRBD1 (5 bases). The V end was cut by 5 bases, the J end by 2 bases, with 15 bases between. The CDR3 covers 15 residues. Looked up from germline, CDR1 is SGHTA and CDR2 is FQGNSA. Here the CDR3 DNA reads TGTGCCAGCAGCCCAGCAGGGCCGGCCAACTATGGCTACACCTTC. The encoded protein is CASSPAGPANYGYTF.